What follows is one T cell receptor beta chain and its context. Its matching antigen is unknown. PCR primers comprised 60 Vbeta and 13 Jbeta primers. Produced via immunoSEQ multiplex PCR; TCRdb's table is partial and in-frame only. The sample shows tens of thousands of clones, and approximately 3.6% sits with its ten largest clones. The CDR3 runs to 15 residues. The V and J ends lost 6 bases and 2 bases, in that order; junction bases with no gene match: 8. Germline CDR1 and CDR2: LGHNA and YNFKEQ. The source of the sample is a study of cytomegalovirus exposure and HLA in healthy donors. Turning to the study itself: Unique TCRs from HLA-typed donors, 70 million to 100 million of them, were held in an early data release. Study-wide results and limits: In a later analysis, a missense DCLRE1C variant was linked to TCR beta V- and J-gene trimming. With DRB1 most and HLA-C fewest, TCR association rates differed between HLA loci in a later analysis. Donors were assumed by presence/absence analyses to have roughly uniform sequencing depth.

V usage is TRBV4-2 and J usage is TRBJ2-3; TRBD2 aligns across 7 bases. The receptor comes from a female donor in good health and CMV-seropositive. Sequenced: PBMCs. CDR3 sequence (DNA): TGTGCCAGCAGGTCCGGGACTACCGACACAGATACGCAGTATTTT. This translates into CASRSGTTDTDTQYF.